These 8 T cell receptor beta chains came from one sample sequenced in a study of early T cells in non-severe SARS-CoV-2 infection. TCRdb recomputed calls from the 5' RACE reads with MiXCR, one row per CDR3 protein. The data show roughly 60,000 distinct CDR3 sequences, roughly 13% seen once. Sequencing was performed on whole blood. The receptors originated from an adult who was a healthcare worker with PCR-confirmed SARS-CoV-2 infection or an uninfected control (not recorded which).

The table lists this clonotype with a count of one. This may be a read error, as it is one base from a much larger clone. V usage is TRBV7-8 and J usage is TRBJ2-3; D is possibly TRBD1 (6 bases). This CDR3 comprises 14 residues. Germline V CDR1 and CDR2: SGHVS, FQNEAQ. CDR3 nucleotides: TGTGCCAGCAGCTCCATTACCCGGGACATGGACCTCTCTTTT. Amino acid sequence: CASSSITRDMDLSF.

This clonotype was detected once. The J gene is TRBJ2-7, the V gene TRBV12-3 or TRBV12-4, with a possible D match to TRBD1 (6 bases). With 5 bases removed from V and 0 bases from J, the gap between germline ends came to 14 bases. The CDR3 spans 15 residues. The CDR3 sequence is CASSLSTGLSYEQYF. CDR3 nucleotide sequence: TGTGCCAGCAGTCTCTCGACAGGACTCTCCTACGAGCAGTACTTC.

This clonotype was detected a few times. The chain combines TRBV20-1 with TRBJ2-3; D gene ambiguous. Looked up from germline, CDR1 is DFQATT and CDR2 is SNEGSKA (reference sequence). The CDR3 spans 12 residues. The germline V and J ends were trimmed by 0 bases and 7 bases, with 8 bases remaining between them. CDR3 sequence: CSARDVRNTQYF. In DNA, the CDR3 is TGCAGTGCTAGAGATGTGAGAAATACGCAGTATTTT.

This clonotype was counted many times. The genes are TRBV3-1 and TRBJ2-7, with TRBD2 as a possible D gene (6 bases). Germline CDR1 reads LGHDT; CDR2 reads YNNKEL (reference sequence). V was pared by 3 bases and J by 7 bases, with 7 bases between. This CDR3 contains 11 residues. The CDR3 DNA is TGTGCCAGCAGCCACGGGGGAGAGCAGTACTTC. This gives the protein CASSHGGEQYF.

This CDR3 is CASSLTAGTYEQYF. The CDR3 DNA sequence: TGTGCCAGCAGCTTGACCGCTGGTACCTACGAGCAGTACTTC. V usage is TRBV7-9 and J usage is TRBJ2-7; D ambiguous. The V and J ends lost 3 bases and 2 bases respectively, with 11 bases between them. Germline loops: CDR1 SEHNR, CDR2 FQNEAQ (reference sequence). The CDR3 is 14 amino acids.

V gene TRBV20-1 combines with J gene TRBJ1-3; D is uncertain. V lost 6 bases to trimming and J lost 0 bases, with 15 bases between them. This CDR3 contains 15 residues. Germline assignment: CDR1 DFQATT and CDR2 SNEGSKA (reference sequence). CDR3 nucleotide sequence: TGCAGTGCCGCGAGCGAGGGCCACTCTGGAAACACCATATATTTT. This gives the protein CSAASEGHSGNTIYF.

There are a few counts of this clonotype. The rearrangement joins TRBV9 to TRBJ2-3, with 8 bases identical to TRBD1. After removal of 4 bases from V and 6 bases from J, the junction contained 4 bases not matched to a gene. The CDR3 runs to 13 residues. Germline V gene sequence: CDR1 SGDLS, CDR2 YYNGEE. CDR3 sequence reads: CASSLRQGDTQYF. DNA for the CDR3: TGTGCCAGCAGCCTAAGACAGGGGGATACGCAGTATTTT. Full variable domain (remainder filled in from reference TRBV9 and TRBJ2-3): DSGVTQTPKHLITATGQRVTLRCSPRSGDLSVYWYQQSLDQGLQFLIQYYNGEERAKGNILERFSAQQFPDLHSELNLSSLELGDSALYFCASSLRQGDTQYFGPGTRLTVL.

This chain links TRBV7-9 with TRBJ2-5; a weak D match, TRBD1 (5 bases). The V end lost 3 bases, the J end lost 2 bases, and 10 bases lay between the germline ends. The CDR3 loop spans 14 amino acids. Germline values: CDR1 SEHNR, CDR2 FQNEAQ (reference sequence). The CDR3 DNA reads as TGTGCCAGCAGCTTTCGAGACAGACAAGAGACCCAGTACTTC. It specifies CASSFRDRQETQYF.